This is a list of T cell receptor beta chains from one sample in a study of naive and memory T cell subsets. Via MiXCR, TCRdb re-called the UMI-ligation and nested PCR reads, giving one row per CDR3 protein. The sample contains 150,000 or so distinct CDR3 sequences, over 20% of which appear only once. The sequenced material came from naive CD4+ T cells from blood. These receptor sequences come from a human donor in good health. Both conserved end residues are part of each CDR3. The D gene is left open where the match is weak. Size tells how often a clone was seen (once, few, many) or the class of an expanded clone, and some rows leave it out.

J,size,length,V,D,CDR3,DNA
TRBJ2-7,few,18,TRBV12-3/TRBV12-4,-,CASSFEGGSSRGHYEQYF,TGTGCCAGCAGTTTCGAGGGTGGGTCTAGTAGAGGGCACTACGAGCAGTACTTC
TRBJ2-7,few,13,TRBV18,-,CASSPGQIYEQYF,TGTGCCAGCTCACCAGGGCAGATCTACGAGCAGTACTTC
TRBJ2-3,-,15,TRBV7-2,-,CASSKQAGRTDTQYF,TGTGCCAGCAGCAAGCAGGCAGGCCGCACAGATACGCAGTATTTT
TRBJ2-1,-,14,TRBV28,-,CASSQQSRVSEQFF,TGTGCCAGCAGCCAACAATCGAGAGTCTCTGAGCAGTTCTTC
TRBJ2-3,few,14,TRBV6-6,-,CASSYLQGTDTQYF,TGTGCCAGCAGTTATTTGCAGGGAACAGATACGCAGTATTTT
TRBJ2-1,few,14,TRBV20-1,-,CSAAGAGLGNEQFF,TGCAGTGCTGCGGGGGCGGGTTTGGGCAATGAGCAGTTCTTC
TRBJ2-4,-,17,TRBV7-8,TRBD1,CASSLGDRVVRLDIQYF,TGTGCCAGCAGCTTAGGGGACAGGGTCGTGCGATTGGACATTCAGTACTTC
TRBJ2-7,-,12,TRBV6-2/TRBV6-3,TRBD2,CAGGEGRYEQYF,TGTGCCGGGGGGGAGGGCCGGTACGAGCAGTACTTC
TRBJ2-3,few,15,TRBV20-1,TRBD2,CSASGREGLADTQYF,TGCAGTGCTAGCGGGCGGGAGGGCCTGGCAGATACGCAGTATTTT
TRBJ2-7,-,12,TRBV7-8,-,CASSLVVPEQYF,TGTGCCAGCAGCTTAGTGGTGCCCGAGCAGTACTTC
TRBJ2-5,many,16,TRBV4-3,-,CASSQGAPNSGETQYF,TGCGCCAGCAGCCAAGGGGCCCCAAACAGCGGAGAGACCCAGTACTTC
TRBJ2-7,many,8,TRBV24-1,-,CAPGEQYF,TGTGCCCCTGGGGAGCAGTACTTC
TRBJ2-1,-,14,TRBV7-2,TRBD2,CASSSGTRNNEQFF,TGTGCCAGCAGCTCCGGGACTAGGAACAATGAGCAGTTCTTC
TRBJ1-5,-,16,TRBV18,TRBD1,CASSPFGQGINQPQHF,TGTGCCAGCTCACCATTCGGACAGGGCATCAATCAGCCCCAGCATTTT
TRBJ2-5,-,14,TRBV5-5,-,CASSSRGAGETQYF,TGTGCCAGCAGTTCTCGGGGAGCGGGAGAGACCCAGTACTTC
TRBJ2-5,-,17,TRBV7-2,TRBD2,CASSLGVASGIMETQYF,TGTGCCAGCAGCTTAGGGGTCGCTAGCGGGATTATGGAGACCCAGTACTTC
TRBJ2-3,-,15,TRBV27,-,CASSLRLATADTQYF,TGTGCCAGCAGTTTAAGGCTAGCGACGGCAGATACGCAGTATTTT
TRBJ2-4,-,20,TRBV28,TRBD2,CAGSLWKLAGGPTAKNIQYF,TGTGCCGGCAGTTTATGGAAGCTAGCGGGAGGACCTACGGCCAAAAACATTCAGTACTTC
TRBJ2-1,many,14,TRBV7-9,-,CATKTGGSYNEQFF,TGTGCCACTAAGACAGGAGGCTCCTACAATGAGCAGTTCTTC
TRBJ1-2,-,15,TRBV28,TRBD1,CASSLGTGRNYGYTF,TGTGCCAGCAGTCTCGGGACAGGGAGAAACTATGGCTACACCTTC
TRBJ2-7,once,14,TRBV15,-,CATSRDGGGREQYF,TGTGCCACCAGCAGAGATGGGGGAGGACGGGAGCAGTACTTC
TRBJ1-2,-,14,TRBV2,-,CASSAQTVFYGYTF,TGTGCCAGCAGTGCCCAGACAGTTTTCTATGGCTACACCTTC
TRBJ2-7,-,18,TRBV7-2,TRBD2,CASSLVAGLAGDFSEQYF,TGTGCCAGCAGCTTGGTCGCGGGACTAGCGGGAGATTTCTCCGAGCAGTACTTC
TRBJ2-5,-,17,TRBV7-9,TRBD2,CASSLGSGTSGQETQYF,TGTGCCAGCAGCTTGGGTTCCGGGACTAGCGGGCAAGAGACCCAGTACTTC
TRBJ2-1,few,14,TRBV7-2,TRBD2,CASSQGTSGKGQFF,TGTGCCAGCAGCCAAGGGACTAGCGGGAAGGGGCAGTTCTTC